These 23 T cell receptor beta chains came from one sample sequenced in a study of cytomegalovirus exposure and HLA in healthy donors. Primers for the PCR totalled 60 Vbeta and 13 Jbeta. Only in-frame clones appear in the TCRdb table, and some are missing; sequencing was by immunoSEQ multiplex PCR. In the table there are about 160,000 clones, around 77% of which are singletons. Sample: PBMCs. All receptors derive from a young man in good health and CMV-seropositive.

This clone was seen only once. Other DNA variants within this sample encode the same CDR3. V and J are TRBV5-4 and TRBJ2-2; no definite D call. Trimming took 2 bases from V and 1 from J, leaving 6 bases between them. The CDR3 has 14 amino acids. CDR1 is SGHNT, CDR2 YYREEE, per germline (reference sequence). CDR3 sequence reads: CASSLRGNTGELFF. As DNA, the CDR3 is TGTGCCAGCAGCTTAAGAGGGAACACCGGGGAGCTGTTTTTT.

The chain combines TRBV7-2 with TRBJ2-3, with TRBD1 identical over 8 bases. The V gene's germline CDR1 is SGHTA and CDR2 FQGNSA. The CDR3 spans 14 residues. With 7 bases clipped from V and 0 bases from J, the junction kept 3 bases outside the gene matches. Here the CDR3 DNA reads TGTGCCAGCATACAGGGGGTTAGCACAGATACGCAGTATTTT. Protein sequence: CASIQGVSTDTQYF.

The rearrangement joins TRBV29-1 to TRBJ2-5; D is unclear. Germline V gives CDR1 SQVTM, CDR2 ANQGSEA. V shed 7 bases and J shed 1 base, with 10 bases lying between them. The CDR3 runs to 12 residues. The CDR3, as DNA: TGCAGCGCGGCGGAGATCCAAGAGACCCAGTACTTC. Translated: CSAAEIQETQYF. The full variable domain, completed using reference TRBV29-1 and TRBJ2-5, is SAVISQKPSRDICQRGTSLTIQCQVDSQVTMMFWYRQQPGQSLTLIATANQGSEATYESGFVIDKFPISRPNLTFSTLTVSNMSPEDSSIYLCSAAEIQETQYFGPGTRLLVL.

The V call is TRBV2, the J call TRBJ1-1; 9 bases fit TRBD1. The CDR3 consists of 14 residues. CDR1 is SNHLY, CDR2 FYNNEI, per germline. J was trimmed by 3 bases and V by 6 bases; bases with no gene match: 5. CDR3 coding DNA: TGTGCCAGCAGCCGAAGGACAGGGGACACTGAAGCTTTCTTT. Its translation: CASSRRTGDTEAFF.

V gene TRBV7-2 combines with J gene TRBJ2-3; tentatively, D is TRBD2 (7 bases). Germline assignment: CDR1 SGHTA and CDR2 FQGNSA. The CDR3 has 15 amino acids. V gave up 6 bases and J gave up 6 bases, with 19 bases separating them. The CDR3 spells CASRRTGGGGDTQYF. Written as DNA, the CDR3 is TGTGCCAGCAGAAGAACAGGAGGGGGAGGGGATACGCAGTATTTT.

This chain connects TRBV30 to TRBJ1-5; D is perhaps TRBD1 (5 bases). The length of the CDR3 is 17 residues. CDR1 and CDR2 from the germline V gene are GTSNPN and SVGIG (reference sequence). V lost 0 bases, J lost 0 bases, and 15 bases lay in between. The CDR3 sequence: CAWSVHRLGNSNQPQHF. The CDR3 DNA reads TGTGCCTGGAGTGTTCACAGGTTGGGGAATAGCAATCAGCCCCAGCATTTT.

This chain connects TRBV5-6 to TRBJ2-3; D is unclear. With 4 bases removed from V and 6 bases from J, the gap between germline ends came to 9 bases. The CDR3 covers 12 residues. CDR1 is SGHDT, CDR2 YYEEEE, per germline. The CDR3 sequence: CASSLPPDTQYF. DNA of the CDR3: TGTGCCAGCAGCCTTCCTCCCGATACGCAGTATTTT.

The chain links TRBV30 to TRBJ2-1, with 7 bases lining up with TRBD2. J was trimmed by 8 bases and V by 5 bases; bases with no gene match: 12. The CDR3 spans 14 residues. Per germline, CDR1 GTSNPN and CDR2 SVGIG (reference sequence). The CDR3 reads CAWSQRGGWDEQFF. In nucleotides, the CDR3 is TGTGCCTGGTCCCAACGGGGAGGGTGGGATGAGCAGTTCTTC.

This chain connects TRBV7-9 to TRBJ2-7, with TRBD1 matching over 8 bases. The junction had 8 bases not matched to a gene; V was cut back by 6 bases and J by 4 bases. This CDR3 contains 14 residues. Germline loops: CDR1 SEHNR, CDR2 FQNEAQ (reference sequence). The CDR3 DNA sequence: TGTGCCAGCAGTAGGGGACAGGCCCAATACGAGCAGTACTTC. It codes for CASSRGQAQYEQYF.

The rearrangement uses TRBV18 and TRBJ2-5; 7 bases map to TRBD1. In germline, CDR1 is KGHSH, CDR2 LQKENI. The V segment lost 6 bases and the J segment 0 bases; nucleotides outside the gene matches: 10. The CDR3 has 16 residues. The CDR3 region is CASSSPGQRYQETQYF. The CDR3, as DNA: TGTGCCAGCTCGTCGCCGGGACAGAGGTACCAAGAGACCCAGTACTTC.

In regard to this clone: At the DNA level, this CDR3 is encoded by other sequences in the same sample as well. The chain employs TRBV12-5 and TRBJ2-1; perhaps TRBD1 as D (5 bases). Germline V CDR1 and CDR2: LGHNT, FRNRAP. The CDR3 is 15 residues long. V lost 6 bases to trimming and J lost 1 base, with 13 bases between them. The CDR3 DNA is TGTGCTAGTGGATCTGACAGAGGATCCTACAATGAGCAGTTCTTC. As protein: CASGSDRGSYNEQFF.

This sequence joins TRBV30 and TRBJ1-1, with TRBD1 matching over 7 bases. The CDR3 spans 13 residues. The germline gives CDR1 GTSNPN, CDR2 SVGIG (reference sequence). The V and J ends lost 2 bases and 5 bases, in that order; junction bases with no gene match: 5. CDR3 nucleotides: TGTGCCTGGAGTTCAGGGGGAAAGACTGAAGCTTTCTTT. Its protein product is CAWSSGGKTEAFF.

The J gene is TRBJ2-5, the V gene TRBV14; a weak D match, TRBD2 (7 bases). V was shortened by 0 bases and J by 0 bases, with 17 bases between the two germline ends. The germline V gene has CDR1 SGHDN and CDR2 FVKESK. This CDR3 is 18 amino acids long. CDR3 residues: CASSQDREGGLDQETQYF. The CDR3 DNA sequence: TGTGCCAGCAGCCAAGATCGTGAGGGGGGGCTGGACCAAGAGACCCAGTACTTC. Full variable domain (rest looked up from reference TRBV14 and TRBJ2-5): EAGVTQFPSHSVIEKGQTVTLRCDPISGHDNLYWYRRVMGKEIKFLLHFVKESKQDESGMPNNRFLAERTGGTYSTLKVQPAELEDSGVYFCASSQDREGGLDQETQYFGPGTRLLVL.

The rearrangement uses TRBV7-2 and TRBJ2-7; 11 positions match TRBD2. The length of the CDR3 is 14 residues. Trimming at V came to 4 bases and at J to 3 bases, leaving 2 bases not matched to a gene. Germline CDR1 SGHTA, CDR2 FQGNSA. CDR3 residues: CASSSLAGGYEQYF. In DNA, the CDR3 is TGTGCCAGCAGCTCCCTAGCGGGGGGCTACGAGCAGTACTTC.

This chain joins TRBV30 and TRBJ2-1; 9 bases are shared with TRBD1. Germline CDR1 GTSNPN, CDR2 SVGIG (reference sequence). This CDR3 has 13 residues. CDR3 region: CAYSGQGNNEQFF. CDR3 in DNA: TGTGCATATTCGGGACAGGGAAACAATGAGCAGTTCTTC.

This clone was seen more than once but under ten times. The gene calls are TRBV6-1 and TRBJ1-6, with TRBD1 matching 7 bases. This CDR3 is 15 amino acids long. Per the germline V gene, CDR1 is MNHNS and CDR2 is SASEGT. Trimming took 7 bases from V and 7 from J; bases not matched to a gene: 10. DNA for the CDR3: TGTGCCAGCACTAGTTCCGGGACAGTCAATTCACCCCTCCACTTT. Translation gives CASTSSGTVNSPLHF.

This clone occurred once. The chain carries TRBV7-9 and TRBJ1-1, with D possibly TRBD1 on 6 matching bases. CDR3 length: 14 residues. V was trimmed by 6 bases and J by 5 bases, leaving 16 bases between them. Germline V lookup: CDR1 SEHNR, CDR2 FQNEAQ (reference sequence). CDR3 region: CASSRTVTGTEAFF. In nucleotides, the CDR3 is TGTGCCAGCAGTCGGACAGTGACGGGTACTGAAGCTTTCTTT.

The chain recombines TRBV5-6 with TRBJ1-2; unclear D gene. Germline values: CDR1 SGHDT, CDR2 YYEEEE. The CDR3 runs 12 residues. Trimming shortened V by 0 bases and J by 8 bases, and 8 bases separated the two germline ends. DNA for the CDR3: TGTGCCAGCAGCTTGGGGGGAGGGGGCTACACCTTC. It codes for CASSLGGGGYTF.

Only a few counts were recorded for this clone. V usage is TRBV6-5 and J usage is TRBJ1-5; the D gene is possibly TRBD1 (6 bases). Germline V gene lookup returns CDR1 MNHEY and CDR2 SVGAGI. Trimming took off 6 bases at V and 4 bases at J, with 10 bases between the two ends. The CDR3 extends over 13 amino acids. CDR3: CASRSGTNQPQHF. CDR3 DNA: TGTGCCAGCAGATCCGGGACAAATCAGCCCCAGCATTTT.

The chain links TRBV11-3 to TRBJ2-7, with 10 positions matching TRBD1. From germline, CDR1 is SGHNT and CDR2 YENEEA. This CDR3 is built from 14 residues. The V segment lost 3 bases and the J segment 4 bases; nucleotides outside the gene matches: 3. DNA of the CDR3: TGTGCCAGCAGCTTGACAGGGGGCCCATACGAGCAGTACTTC. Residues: CASSLTGGPYEQYF.

In DNA form, the CDR3 reads TGTGCCAGCAGCTTTGGAGCTCCGGGACTAGCGGGGGATGAGCAGTATTTT. It is translated as CASSFGAPGLAGDEQYF. The rearrangement uses TRBV7-6 and TRBJ2-3; 14 bases agree with TRBD2. Germline CDR1 and CDR2: SGHVS and FNYEAQ. The V segment lost 3 bases and the J segment 11 bases; nucleotides outside the gene matches: 13. There are 17 residues in the CDR3.

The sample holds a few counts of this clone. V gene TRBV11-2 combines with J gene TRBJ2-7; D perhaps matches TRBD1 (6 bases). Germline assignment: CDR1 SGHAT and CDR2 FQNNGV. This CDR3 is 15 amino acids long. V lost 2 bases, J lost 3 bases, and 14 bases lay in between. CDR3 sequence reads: CASSLSEGENYEQYF. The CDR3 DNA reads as TGTGCCAGCAGCTTATCAGAGGGGGAAAACTACGAGCAGTACTTC.

The CDR3 here is CASSAQGAAEAFF. The DNA for the CDR3 is TGTGCCAGCAGCGCACAGGGGGCCGCTGAAGCTTTCTTT. V usage is TRBV11-1 and J usage is TRBJ1-1; 9 nucleotides agree with TRBD1. Trimming took 5 bases from V and 6 from J; bases not matched to a gene: 4. The CDR3 totals 13 residues. In germline, CDR1 is SGHAT, CDR2 FQDESV (reference sequence).